The 24 T cell receptor beta chains given below trace back to one sample, sequenced in a study of T cells expressing NK-cell markers. TCRdb processed the 5' RACE reads again and assigns one entry to each CDR3 protein, with no DNA. This table lists approximately 150,000 distinct CDR3 sequences. Sample: blood T cells: a sorted CD56 or NKG2C T cell subset, CD4+ or CD8+ T cells, or bulk PBMC T cells (not recorded which). Receptors were obtained from a man between 18 and 29 years old in good health.

The rearrangement joins TRBV28 to TRBJ2-3; absent DNA, TCRdb's TRBD1 call cannot be checked. The CDR3 spans 15 residues. CDR1 and CDR2 (germline): MDHEN, SYDVKM. The CDR3 loop reads CASSGVGGRQDTQYF.

V gene TRBV14 combines with J gene TRBJ2-2. Per the germline V gene, CDR1 is SGHDN and CDR2 is FVKESK. The CDR3 totals 14 residues. The CDR3 protein is CASSQGRSSGELFF.

J is TRBJ2-1 and V is TRBV23-1; the D gene TCRdb calls, TRBD2, cannot be checked with no DNA. TRBV23-1 is an open reading frame, and its role is uncertain. This CDR3 contains 11 residues. The CDR3 here is CASTLAGKQFF.

The chain has TRBV3-1 and TRBJ2-5; no DNA is available, so the TRBD2 call from TCRdb remains unchecked. This CDR3 has 16 amino acids. Per the germline V gene, CDR1 is LGHDT and CDR2 is YNNKEL (reference sequence). The CDR3 sequence is CASSQETGEGQETQYF.

The chain has TRBV29-1 and TRBJ2-3; without DNA, the TCRdb call of TRBD2 cannot be checked. The CDR3 sequence is 15 residues long. From germline, CDR1 is SQVTM and CDR2 ANQGSEA. The chain's CDR3 is CSVEGSAGYVDTQYF.

The chain employs TRBV12-3 or TRBV12-4 and TRBJ2-7; TCRdb's assignment of TRBD1 cannot be checked, as there is no DNA. The CDR3 totals 14 residues. Here the CDR3 reads CASSWTGSGYEQYF.

The chain uses TRBV5-1 and TRBJ2-3; with no DNA, the TCRdb D assignment of TRBD2 cannot be verified. Germline V gene data show CDR1 as SGHRS and CDR2 as YFSETQ. CDR3 length: 15 amino acids. CDR3 residues: CASSLIAGFTDTQYF.

The rearrangement joins TRBV6-1 to TRBJ2-1; the D call of TRBD2 rests on TCRdb alone, since no DNA is present to check it. CDR1 is MNHNS, CDR2 SASEGT, per germline. The CDR3 runs 15 residues. The CDR3 loop reads CASSQLAGGVNEQFF.

The chain joins TRBV4-3 to TRBJ1-2. CDR3 size: 15 residues. The germline V gene has CDR1 LGHNA and CDR2 YSLEER. The chain's CDR3 is CASSQRAMGMNGYTF.

The chain joins TRBV6-1 to TRBJ2-7; TCRdb calls TRBD1, which cannot be checked without DNA. This CDR3 region has 14 residues. From germline, CDR1 is MNHNS and CDR2 SASEGT. CDR3: CASSPGTGLGEQYF.

The V and J genes are TRBV6-1 and TRBJ2-1; lacking DNA, the TRBD2 call made by TCRdb goes unchecked. The germline gives CDR1 MNHNS, CDR2 SASEGT. The CDR3 has 16 amino acids. CDR3 amino acids: CASSKLGGRDPNEQFF.

The CDR3 here is CASSQDYRALGQDNEKLFF. V and J are TRBV4-3 and TRBJ1-4; the TCRdb D gene call, TRBD1, has no DNA to confirm it. The CDR3 covers 19 residues. Germline-derived CDR1 and CDR2 are LGHNA and YSLEER.

The chain uses TRBV20-1 and TRBJ2-1; the D gene TCRdb calls, TRBD2, cannot be checked with no DNA. Germline assignment: CDR1 DFQATT and CDR2 SNEGSKA (reference sequence). The CDR3 is 19 amino acids. The CDR3 is CSARDRGRDSPAPYNEQFF.

The rearrangement links TRBV24-1 to TRBJ2-1; TCRdb's D call of TRBD2 is untestable without DNA. The CDR3 consists of 13 residues. Germline values: CDR1 KGHDR, CDR2 SFDVKD. CDR3 loop: CATTSGIYNEQFF.

This rearrangement joins TRBV7-2 to TRBJ2-1; the D gene TCRdb calls, TRBD1, cannot be checked with no DNA. Germline V gives CDR1 SGHTA, CDR2 FQGNSA. The CDR3 has 14 residues. The chain's CDR3 is CASSRTGGTHQQFF.

The chain recombines TRBV7-8 with TRBJ1-4. Germline CDR1 SGHVS, CDR2 FQNEAQ. This CDR3 is built from 13 residues. This CDR3 is CASSLGPNEKLFF.

This chain uses TRBV28 with TRBJ2-7; no DNA is available, so the TRBD1 call from TCRdb remains unchecked. The length of the CDR3 is 13 residues. Germline V gives CDR1 MDHEN, CDR2 SYDVKM. CDR3 protein: CASAPGFLYEQYF.

This chain uses TRBV24-1 with TRBJ2-1. This CDR3 has 16 residues. Germline V CDR1 and CDR2: KGHDR, SFDVKD. CDR3 sequence reads: CATSGKTGAPFNEQFF.

This chain uses TRBV19 with TRBJ2-5; TCRdb indicates TRBD2, and absent DNA this call remains unverified. This CDR3 has 17 residues. The germline V gene has CDR1 LNHDA and CDR2 SQIVND (reference sequence). The CDR3 spells CASGPPAGTSSLETQYF. The full variable domain, in which reference TRBV19 and TRBJ2-5 provide the parts outside the CDR3, is DGGITQSPKYLFRKEGQNVTLSCEQNLNHDAMYWYRQDPGQGLRLIYYSQIVNDFQKGDIAEGYSVSREKKESFPLTVTSAQKNPTAFYLCASGPPAGTSSLETQYFGPGTRLLVL.

The chain has TRBV7-9 and TRBJ2-2; TCRdb gives TRBD1 as the D gene, but with no DNA this cannot be confirmed. Germline CDR1 reads SEHNR; CDR2 reads FQNEAQ (reference sequence). This CDR3 has 14 amino acids. The chain's CDR3 is CASIQGWNTGELFF.

The chain links TRBV15 to TRBJ2-2; TCRdb selects TRBD2, and the lack of DNA leaves this call unchecked. The CDR3 length is 19 residues. Germline CDR1 reads LNHNV; CDR2 reads YYDKDF (reference sequence). The CDR3: CATSRDRSSSGTNTGELFF.

CDR3 amino acids: CASGGLAGREDTQYF. The chain uses TRBV2 and TRBJ2-3; TCRdb's D call, TRBD2, is unchecked because there is no DNA. The CDR3 sequence is 15 residues long. Germline V lookup: CDR1 SNHLY, CDR2 FYNNEI.

This chain connects TRBV9 to TRBJ2-7. The germline V gene has CDR1 SGDLS and CDR2 YYNGEE. The CDR3 loop spans 14 amino acids. The CDR3 reads CASTGSAAPYEQYF.

The chain employs TRBV10-2 and TRBJ2-1; TCRdb indicates TRBD2, and absent DNA this call remains unverified. Germline CDR1 reads WSHSY; CDR2 reads SAAADI. The CDR3 extends over 13 amino acids. The CDR3 here is CASGTSVYNEQFF.